Below are 19 T cell receptor beta chains sequenced from a single sample in a study of blood T cell repertoires in COVID-19. TCRdb's copy holds only in-frame clones and misses some; the assay was immunoSEQ multiplex PCR. The data hold under 55,000 clones, with more than 75% observed a single time. The sequenced sample was peripheral blood. These receptors were taken from a man between 65 and 79 years old with acute or convalescent COVID-19.

V is TRBV7-2 and J is TRBJ2-3; the D gene is possibly TRBD1 (5 bases). Per the germline V gene, CDR1 is SGHTA and CDR2 is FQGNSA. Trimming shortened V by 1 base and J by 1 base, and 6 bases separated the two germline ends. CDR3 size: 14 residues. The CDR3 DNA reads as TGTGCCAGCAGCTTAGTACAGGGCACAGATACGCAGTATTTT. This sequence encodes CASSLVQGTDTQYF. Filled out from reference TRBV7-2 and TRBJ2-3, the complete variable domain reads GAGVSQSPSNKVTEKGKDVELRCDPISGHTALYWYRQSLGQGLEFLIYFQGNSAPDKSGLPSDRFSAERTGGSVSTLTIQRTQQEDSAVYLCASSLVQGTDTQYFGPGTRLTVL.

The chain carries TRBV6-5 and TRBJ2-2; TRBD1 agrees at 7 bases. Germline V CDR1 and CDR2: MNHEY, SVGAGI. V lost 7 bases to trimming and J lost 3 bases; unmatched junction nucleotides: 5. The CDR3 sequence is 14 residues long. CDR3 nucleotide sequence: TGTGCCAGCAAGGGGGCGTTGGACACCGGGGAGCTGTTTTTT. It encodes CASKGALDTGELFF.

The chain recombines TRBV27 with TRBJ2-7, with 9 bases identical to TRBD1. Germline CDR1 and CDR2: MNHEY and SMNVEV (reference sequence). CDR3 size: 14 residues. V shed 5 bases, J shed 5 bases, and the junction held 7 bases outside the gene matches. The CDR3 here is CASSRKQGAHEQYF. In DNA form, the CDR3 reads TGTGCCAGCAGTCGCAAACAGGGGGCCCACGAGCAGTACTTC.

The chain couples TRBV11-2 to TRBJ1-5; TRBD1 agrees at 10 bases. Looked up from germline, CDR1 is SGHAT and CDR2 is FQNNGV. This CDR3 has 15 amino acids. The V gene end was trimmed by 3 bases and the J gene end by 10 bases; junction bases not matched to a gene: 9. The CDR3 DNA reads TGTGCCAGCAGCTTTGACGGGACAGGGGCACGACCCCAGCATTTT. Protein product: CASSFDGTGARPQHF.

This clone is a singleton in its sample. The rearrangement joins TRBV29-1 to TRBJ2-1; 9 bases fit TRBD1. The CDR3 is 16 residues long. Germline V CDR1 and CDR2: SQVTM, ANQGSEA. Trimming removed 4 bases from V and 1 base from J; junction bases left unmatched: 8. The CDR3 loop reads CSVGGQGRGSYNEQFF. Written as DNA, the CDR3 is TGCAGCGTTGGGGGACAGGGCCGTGGGTCCTACAATGAGCAGTTCTTC.

The V call is TRBV18, the J call TRBJ1-2, with D hard to call. The CDR3 spans 15 residues. Trimming took off 0 bases at V and 6 bases at J, with 14 bases between the two ends. CDR1 and CDR2 from the germline V gene are KGHSH and LQKENI. DNA for the CDR3: TGTGCCAGCTCACCACCTTCGGGCCTGAGGGATGGCTACACCTTC. This codes for CASSPPSGLRDGYTF.

V gene TRBV7-3 combines with J gene TRBJ1-2; the D gene is possibly TRBD1 (6 bases). Per the germline V gene, CDR1 is SGHTA and CDR2 is FQGTGA. The CDR3 is made up of 14 amino acids. With 3 bases removed from V and 7 bases from J, the gap between germline ends came to 15 bases. The CDR3 loop reads CASSLDSSYGGYTF. DNA for the CDR3: TGTGCCAGCAGCTTGGACAGTTCGTACGGTGGCTACACCTTC.

The rearrangement uses TRBV28 and TRBJ1-3; 7 bases map to TRBD1. V was pared by 4 bases and J by 5 bases, with 8 bases of the junction left unmatched. The CDR3 runs to 15 residues. Looked up from germline, CDR1 is MDHEN and CDR2 is SYDVKM. Here the CDR3 DNA reads TGTGCCAGCAGTTACTCGACAGGGAGGCGAAACACCATATATTTT. It translates to CASSYSTGRRNTIYF.

The chain links TRBV7-9 to TRBJ1-3; unclear D gene. The CDR3 totals 12 residues. V lost 5 bases, J lost 4 bases, and 6 bases lay in between. The germline V gene has CDR1 SEHNR and CDR2 FQNEAQ (reference sequence). The CDR3 DNA is TGTGCCAGCAGCGCGCACGGAAACACCATATATTTT. Amino acids: CASSAHGNTIYF.

The chain combines TRBV6-1 with TRBJ1-1; no clear D gene. Per the germline V gene, CDR1 is MNHNS and CDR2 is SASEGT. The V gene lost 3 bases and the J gene lost 0 bases, with 11 bases spanning the gap. CDR3 length equals 15 residues. The CDR3 region is CASSESPGVNTEAFF. The CDR3 nucleotides are TGTGCCAGCAGTGAGTCACCAGGCGTGAACACTGAAGCTTTCTTT.

The chain carries TRBV29-1 and TRBJ1-2; a weak D match, TRBD1 (5 bases). Trimming cost V 3 bases and J 2 bases, with 10 bases left between them. There are 13 residues in the CDR3. CDR1 and CDR2 from the germline V gene are SQVTM and ANQGSEA. CDR3 DNA: TGCAGCGTTGACCGGACACTCAACTATGGCTACACCTTC. Amino acid sequence: CSVDRTLNYGYTF.

This clone has just one count. The rearrangement uses TRBV6-2 or TRBV6-3 and TRBJ1-5; D remains unclear. Germline V gene sequence: CDR1 MNHEY, CDR2 SVGEGT. V was cut by 5 bases and J by 3 bases, with 11 bases left in between. CDR3 length: 14 residues. CDR3 sequence reads: CASSPAYLNQPQHF. In DNA form, the CDR3 reads TGTGCCAGCAGTCCCGCCTATCTCAATCAGCCCCAGCATTTT.

The rearrangement joins TRBV27 to TRBJ1-5; D may be TRBD1 (5 bases). Germline V lookup: CDR1 MNHEY, CDR2 SMNVEV (reference sequence). The V end was cut by 6 bases, the J end by 9 bases, with 18 bases between. The CDR3 contains 14 residues. The CDR3 protein is CASSPSQQARPQHF. The CDR3 nucleotides are TGTGCCAGCAGCCCTTCGCAACAGGCACGGCCCCAGCATTTT.

The sample holds one count of this clone. The rearrangement links TRBV4-2 to TRBJ2-2; 13 nucleotides match TRBD2. V was clipped by 0 bases and J by 4 bases; unmatched bases: 5. The CDR3 contains 18 residues. The germline CDR1 and CDR2 sequences are LGHNA and YNFKEQ. CDR3 nucleotides: TGTGCCAGCAGCCAAGATGCGACTAGCGGGGGGCCCACCGGGGAGCTGTTTTTT. Protein: CASSQDATSGGPTGELFF.

As regards this clone: Other nucleotide sequences from this sample produce the same CDR3. The J gene is TRBJ2-3, the V gene TRBV7-2, with D unresolved. CDR3 length: 14 residues. CDR1 and CDR2 (germline): SGHTA, FQGNSA. Trimming cost V 1 base and J 0 bases, with 5 bases left between them. CDR3 protein: CASSLDRSTDTQYF. The CDR3 region has the DNA TGTGCCAGCAGCTTAGACAGAAGCACAGATACGCAGTATTTT.

This clone appeared a single time. This chain links TRBV7-2 with TRBJ2-4, with TRBD2 matching over 8 bases. Trimming removed 10 bases from V and 0 bases from J; junction bases left unmatched: 8. There are 15 residues in the CDR3. CDR1 is SGHTA and CDR2 is FQGNSA in the germline V gene. CDR3 DNA sequence: TGTGCCACAACTAGCGGTAGCGTAGCCAAAAACATTCAGTACTTC. Residues: CATTSGSVAKNIQYF.

The V gene is TRBV28, the J gene TRBJ1-2, with D maybe TRBD1 (5 bases). Deletions cut 10 bases from V and 4 bases from J, with 16 bases between. The CDR3 length is 13 residues. From germline, CDR1 is MDHEN and CDR2 SYDVKM. CDR3 sequence: CATRPAGPYGYTF. The CDR3 DNA sequence: TGTGCCACACGTCCGGCGGGGCCCTATGGCTACACCTTC.

V usage is TRBV7-2 and J usage is TRBJ2-2; 10 bases are a match to TRBD1. CDR1 and CDR2 from the germline V gene are SGHTA and FQGNSA. CDR3 length: 14 amino acids. The V gene end was trimmed by 1 base and the J gene end by 9 bases; junction bases not matched to a gene: 2. CDR3 sequence (DNA): TGTGCCAGCAGCTTAGGACAGGGGGCCCGGGAGCTGTTTTTT. Translated, it gives CASSLGQGARELFF.

This clone was observed once. The genes are TRBV27 and TRBJ1-2; TRBD1 aligns across 7 bases. CDR1 is MNHEY, CDR2 SMNVEV, per germline (reference sequence). This CDR3 spans 15 amino acids. The V and J ends lost 7 bases and 5 bases, in that order; junction bases with no gene match: 13. The CDR3 spells CASTSLGQTPYGYTF. The CDR3 nucleotides are TGTGCCAGCACTAGTCTGGGACAGACGCCTTATGGCTACACCTTC.